Described below is a single T cell receptor (beta chain) sequence and its context. These data belong to a study of blood T cell repertoires in COVID-19. Across the whole study: Samples taken during acute and convalescent COVID-19 were collected in the United States, Italy and Spain. From T cells, B-cell-depleted T cells, or PBMCs came the material, which was cDNA or gDNA.

Germline V gene lookup returns CDR1 MNHEY and CDR2 SVGAGI. The V end was cut by 2 bases, the J end by 5 bases, with 13 bases between. CDR3 length: 14 residues. Original analysis: Reference gene primer amplification gave estimated nucleated cell counts. Assay: immunoSEQ multiplex PCR; the TCRdb copy retains only in-frame clones and omits some. For V, J and clone size, that table is used; D and trimming come from the DNA. The repertoire has under 300,000 clones, about four fifths of them found once; the top ten carry less than 3.5%. The TCR originated in a young woman with acute or convalescent COVID-19. Sequences were obtained from peripheral blood. The chain combines TRBV6-5 with TRBJ2-7, with D possibly being TRBD1 (5 bases). The CDR3 loop reads CASSYEGDRDEQYF. DNA of the CDR3: TGTGCCAGCAGTTACGAAGGTGACAGAGACGAGCAGTACTTC.